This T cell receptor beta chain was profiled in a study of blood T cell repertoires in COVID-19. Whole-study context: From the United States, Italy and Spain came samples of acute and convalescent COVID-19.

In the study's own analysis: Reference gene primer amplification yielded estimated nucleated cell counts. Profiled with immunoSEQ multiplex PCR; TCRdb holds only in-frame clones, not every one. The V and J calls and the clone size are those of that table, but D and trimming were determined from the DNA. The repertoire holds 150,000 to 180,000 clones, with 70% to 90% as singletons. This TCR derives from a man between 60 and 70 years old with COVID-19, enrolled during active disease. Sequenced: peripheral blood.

The chain's CDR3 is CASSNQGLTDTQYF. DNA of the CDR3: TGTGCCAGCAGCAACCAGGGTCTCACAGATACGCAGTATTTT. The V gene is TRBV7-2, the J gene TRBJ2-3; perhaps TRBD1 as D (5 bases). The V and J ends lost 5 bases and 2 bases respectively, with 11 bases between them. The CDR3 is made up of 14 amino acids. Germline V gene sequence: CDR1 SGHTA, CDR2 FQGNSA.